This T cell receptor (beta chain) was found in a study of Ad26.COV2.S vaccination and SARS-CoV-2 variants. Study-level background: Administration of Ad26.COV2.S was intramuscular, either once or twice 56 days apart.

As to treatment: some 20 received Ad26.COV2.S at low or high dose, single or two shots; roughly 5 received placebo; per-sample allocation not given. Each sample was drawn 63 days after the first injection (of vaccine or placebo). This clone was picked up a small number of times. Using immunoSEQ multiplex PCR, the repertoire was profiled, and TCRdb retains in-frame clones only, with some absent. The table has about 320,000 clones, roughly 88% seen once; the top ten hold about 5%. Source: peripheral blood, taken in a trial of Ad26.COV2.S vaccine versus placebo. The origin of this receptor is a person aged 18-65 years who received the Ad26.COV2.S COVID-19 vaccine or a placebo.

The CDR3: CASSLVLAGELFF. The CDR3 bases are TGCGCCAGCAGCTTGGTTCTTGCCGGGGAGCTGTTTTTT. The V call is TRBV5-1, the J call TRBJ2-2; D unclear. CDR1 is SGHRS, CDR2 YFSETQ, per germline. The CDR3 is 13 residues long. Trimming pared 0 bases from V and 6 bases from J, leaving 6 bases between.